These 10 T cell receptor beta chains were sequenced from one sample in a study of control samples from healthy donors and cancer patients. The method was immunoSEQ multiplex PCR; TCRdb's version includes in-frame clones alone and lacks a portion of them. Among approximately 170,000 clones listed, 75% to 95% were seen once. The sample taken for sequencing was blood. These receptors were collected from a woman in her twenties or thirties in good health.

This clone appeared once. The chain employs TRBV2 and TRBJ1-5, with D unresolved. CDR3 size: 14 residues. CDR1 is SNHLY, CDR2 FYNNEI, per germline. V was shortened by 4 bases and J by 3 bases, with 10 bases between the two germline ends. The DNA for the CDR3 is TGTGCCAGCAGTGTCGCAGCCAACAATCAGCCCCAGCATTTT. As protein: CASSVAANNQPQHF.

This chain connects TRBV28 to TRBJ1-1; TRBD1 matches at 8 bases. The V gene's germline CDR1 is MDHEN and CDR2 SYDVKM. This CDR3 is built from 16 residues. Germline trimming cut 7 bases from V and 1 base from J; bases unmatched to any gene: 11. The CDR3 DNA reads TGTGCCAGCATTTCCCCTCCAGGGGGCGGGAACACTGAAGCTTTCTTT. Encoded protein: CASISPPGGGNTEAFF.

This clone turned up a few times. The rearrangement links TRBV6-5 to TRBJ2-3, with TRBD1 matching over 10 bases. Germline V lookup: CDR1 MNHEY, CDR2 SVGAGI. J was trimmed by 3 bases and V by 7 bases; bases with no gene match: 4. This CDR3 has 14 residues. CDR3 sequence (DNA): TGTGCCAGCACCCCGGGACAGGGGACAGATACGCAGTATTTT. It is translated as CASTPGQGTDTQYF.

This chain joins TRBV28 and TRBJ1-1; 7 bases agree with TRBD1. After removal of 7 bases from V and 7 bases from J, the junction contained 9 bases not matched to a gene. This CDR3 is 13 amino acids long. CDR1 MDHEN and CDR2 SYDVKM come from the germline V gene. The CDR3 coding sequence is TGTGCCAGCACCGAGGGGGCACGCCGTGAAGCTTTCTTT. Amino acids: CASTEGARREAFF.

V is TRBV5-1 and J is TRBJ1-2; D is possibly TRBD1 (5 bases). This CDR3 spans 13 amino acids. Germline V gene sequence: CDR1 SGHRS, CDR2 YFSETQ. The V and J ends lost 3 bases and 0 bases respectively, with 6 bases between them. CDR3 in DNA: TGCGCCAGCAGCTCGACAGCTAACTATGGCTACACCTTC. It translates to CASSSTANYGYTF.

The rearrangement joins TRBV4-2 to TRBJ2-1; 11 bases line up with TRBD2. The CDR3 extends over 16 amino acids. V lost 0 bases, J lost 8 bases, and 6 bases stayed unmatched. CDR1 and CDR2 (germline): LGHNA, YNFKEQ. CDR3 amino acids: CASSQDTSGSFYEQFF. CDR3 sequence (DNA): TGTGCCAGCAGCCAAGATACTAGCGGGAGCTTTTATGAGCAGTTCTTC.

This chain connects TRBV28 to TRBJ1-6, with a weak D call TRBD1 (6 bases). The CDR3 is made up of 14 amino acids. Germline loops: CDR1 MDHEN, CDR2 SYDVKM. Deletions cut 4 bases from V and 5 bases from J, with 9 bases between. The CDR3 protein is CASSSGTNNSPLHF. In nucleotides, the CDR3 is TGTGCCAGCAGTTCCGGGACAAATAATTCACCCCTCCACTTT.

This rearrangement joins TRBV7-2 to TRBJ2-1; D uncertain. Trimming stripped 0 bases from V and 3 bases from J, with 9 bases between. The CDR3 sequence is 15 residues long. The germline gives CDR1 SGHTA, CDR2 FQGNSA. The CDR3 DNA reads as TGTGCCAGCAGCTTAGCGGTAATTAACTACAATGAGCAGTTCTTC. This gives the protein CASSLAVINYNEQFF.

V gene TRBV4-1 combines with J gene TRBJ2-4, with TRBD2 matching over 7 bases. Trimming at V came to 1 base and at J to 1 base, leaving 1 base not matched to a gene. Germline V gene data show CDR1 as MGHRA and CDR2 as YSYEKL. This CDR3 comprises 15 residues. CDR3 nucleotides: TGCGCCAGCAGCCAAGGGGAGGGGGCCAAAAACATTCAGTACTTC. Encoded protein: CASSQGEGAKNIQYF.

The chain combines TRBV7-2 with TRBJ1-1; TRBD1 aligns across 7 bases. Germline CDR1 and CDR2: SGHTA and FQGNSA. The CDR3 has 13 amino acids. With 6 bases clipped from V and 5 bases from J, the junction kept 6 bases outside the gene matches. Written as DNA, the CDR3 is TGTGCCAGCAGAACAGGGGTATGGACTGAAGCTTTCTTT. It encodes CASRTGVWTEAFF.